The 13 T cell receptor beta chains listed next were all sequenced from one sample in a study of graft-versus-host responses after intestinal transplantation. Antigen specificity for these receptors is unknown. This table comes from immunoSEQ multiplex PCR, and its TCRdb copy is limited to in-frame clones, with some not included. Of 110,000 to 150,000 clones detected, 85% to 95% appear once; the ten largest clones hold roughly 0.19%. Specimen: unstimulated CD4+ T cells sorted from spleen or lymph node cells, collected before intestinal transplant. The source of these receptors is a human donor who received an intestinal transplant.

The V gene is TRBV19, the J gene TRBJ2-1; D gene unclear. The germline CDR1 and CDR2 sequences are LNHDA and SQIVND (reference sequence). The V and J ends lost 2 bases and 6 bases respectively, with 8 bases between them. This CDR3 is built from 13 residues. CDR3 sequence reads: CASSIPSANEQFF. The CDR3, as DNA: TGTGCCAGTAGTATACCCAGCGCCAATGAGCAGTTCTTC.

This chain connects TRBV9 to TRBJ1-1, with D possibly matching TRBD1 (5 bases). Germline V gene sequence: CDR1 SGDLS, CDR2 YYNGEE. V was trimmed by 2 bases and J by 3 bases, leaving 14 bases between them. The CDR3 has 15 residues. CDR3 coding DNA: TGTGCCAGCAGCGTGGGGGGTGGTGGGTACACTGAAGCTTTCTTT. The encoded protein is CASSVGGGGYTEAFF.

This clone showed up just once. The chain joins TRBV5-6 to TRBJ2-7; 10 bases match TRBD2. CDR1 is SGHDT, CDR2 YYEEEE, per germline. Losses at the gene ends were 4 bases for V and 1 base for J; bases not matched to a gene: 5. This CDR3 comprises 15 residues. As DNA, the CDR3 is TGTGCCAGCAGCCGTCAACTAGCGGGATCCTACGAGCAGTACTTC. Amino acids: CASSRQLAGSYEQYF.

The chain links TRBV27 to TRBJ2-7; 11 bases match TRBD1. The CDR3 contains 16 residues. CDR1 and CDR2 from the germline V gene are MNHEY and SMNVEV (reference sequence). V lost 1 base to trimming and J lost 4 bases; unmatched junction nucleotides: 6. CDR3 bases: TGTGCCAGCAGTTTATTCGGGACAGGGGGGGTGTACGAGCAGTACTTC. It encodes CASSLFGTGGVYEQYF.

This chain links TRBV20-1 with TRBJ2-7; D is perhaps TRBD1 or TRBD2 (5 bases each). The V gene's germline CDR1 is DFQATT and CDR2 SNEGSKA (reference sequence). This CDR3 is 11 amino acids long. The V and J ends lost 7 bases and 3 bases respectively, with 10 bases between them. CDR3 in amino acids: CSVPRGYEQYF. CDR3 bases: TGCAGTGTCCCGAGGGGCTACGAGCAGTACTTC.

The chain recombines TRBV5-5 with TRBJ1-4; maybe TRBD1 (6 bases). CDR3 size: 16 residues. Per the germline V gene, CDR1 is SGHKS and CDR2 is YYEKEE (reference sequence). V lost 0 bases and J 8 bases, leaving 17 bases between the germline ends. CDR3 amino acids: CASSLAARGGEEKLFF. In DNA form, the CDR3 reads TGTGCCAGCAGCTTGGCCGCCAGGGGTGGGGAGGAAAAACTGTTTTTT.

The chain carries TRBV6-5 and TRBJ2-1; 9 positions match TRBD1. J gave up 0 bases and V 5 bases, and 2 bases lay outside the gene matches. From germline, CDR1 is MNHEY and CDR2 SVGAGI. This CDR3 has 15 residues. Here the CDR3 reads CASSRGQGSYNEQFF. In nucleotides, the CDR3 is TGTGCCAGCAGTCGGGGACAGGGCTCCTACAATGAGCAGTTCTTC.

The CDR3 loop reads CASSTGKRSSGNTIYF. DNA for the CDR3: TGTGCCAGTAGTACCGGGAAAAGAAGCTCTGGAAACACCATATATTTT. This chain uses TRBV19 with TRBJ1-3; D is unclear. Trimming left V 4 bases short and J 0 bases short, with 13 bases between. There are 16 residues in the CDR3. Germline CDR1 is LNHDA and CDR2 is SQIVND (reference sequence).

This rearrangement joins TRBV27 to TRBJ2-7; D perhaps matches TRBD1 (8 bases). The CDR3 has 19 amino acids. Trimming stripped 6 bases from V and 3 bases from J, with 30 bases between. Germline V lookup: CDR1 MNHEY, CDR2 SMNVEV (reference sequence). The CDR3 here is CASRLRGTGKETSLYEQYF. DNA of the CDR3: TGTGCCAGCAGGTTGAGGGGGACAGGTAAAGAGACTAGCCTCTACGAGCAGTACTTC.

J is TRBJ1-1 and V is TRBV11-2; possible D gene TRBD1, 5 bases. Germline V CDR1 and CDR2: SGHAT, FQNNGV. Trimming took 5 bases from V and 3 from J, leaving 25 bases between them. This CDR3 is 18 amino acids long. The CDR3 nucleotides read TGTGCCAGCAGCACGCAGGGAGGTAAGGTTTTCCCTTACACTGAAGCTTTCTTT. Encoded protein: CASSTQGGKVFPYTEAFF.

This clone was observed a single time. The V call is TRBV19, the J call TRBJ2-7, with D possibly TRBD2 on 5 matching bases. Trimming pared 6 bases from V and 2 bases from J, leaving 11 bases between. The CDR3 is 13 amino acids. The germline CDR1 and CDR2 sequences are LNHDA and SQIVND (reference sequence). The CDR3 DNA reads TGTGCCAGTAGCTTACGGGATGCCTACGAGCAGTACTTC. Translated, it gives CASSLRDAYEQYF.

This chain links TRBV6-1 with TRBJ2-7, with TRBD1 identical over 9 bases. The germline V gene encodes CDR1 MNHNS and CDR2 SASEGT. The V segment lost 6 bases and the J segment 4 bases; nucleotides outside the gene matches: 7. CDR3 size: 14 residues. The CDR3 reads CASRLLDRGYEQYF. The CDR3 DNA is TGTGCCAGCAGGCTTTTGGACAGGGGATACGAGCAGTACTTC.

The chain employs TRBV15 and TRBJ2-7, with 8 bases lining up with TRBD2. With V trimmed by 6 bases and J by 6 bases, 10 bases remained unmatched. The CDR3 is 14 residues long. CDR1 is LNHNV and CDR2 is YYDKDF in the germline V gene (reference sequence). DNA for the CDR3: TGTGCCACCAGGACAAGCGGGAGTCTAAGCGAGCAGTACTTC. Translating gives CATRTSGSLSEQYF. The whole variable domain, remainder taken from reference TRBV15 and TRBJ2-7, is DAMVIQNPRYQVTQFGKPVTLSCSQTLNHNVMYWYQQKSSQAPKLLFHYYDKDFNNEADTPDNFQSRRPNTSFCFLDIRSPGLGDTAMYLCATRTSGSLSEQYFGPGTRLTVT.